The clone carrying this TCR beta chain came up many times. No antigen is known for it. This sample stems from a study of T cells in Graves' hyperthyroidism and ophthalmopathy. Clinical symptoms, serum thyroxine, TRAb, thyroid ultrasound and orbital computed tomography established diagnosis. PBMCs were collected from an approximately 9.3 ml volume of fresh peripheral blood. The trim removed 4 bases at V and 2 bases at J, leaving 6 bases unmatched. This CDR3 contains 15 residues. Germline V gene data show CDR1 as LGHDT and CDR2 as YNNKEL (reference sequence). General study findings and limits: The blood repertoire included most of the expanded thyroid clonotypes above 0.001. Ophthalmopathy onset followed model prediction by a median around 6.6 months.

Amplification of TCR beta CDR3 regions used RNA as the template. First-round RT-PCR with HTBI primers amplified the TCR CDR3 region. One entry per CDR3 protein results from TCRdb running MiXCR on the multiplex PCR reads. The sample has about 260,000 distinct CDR3 sequences, about 17% seen once. The chain uses TRBV3-1 and TRBJ1-2; 8 positions match TRBD1. Sequencing was carried out using blood. The source is a woman aged 18-29 years with Graves' ophthalmopathy. The chain's CDR3 is CASSPRTGKNYGYTF. For the CDR3, the DNA is TGTGCCAGCAGCCCGCGGACAGGGAAAAACTATGGCTACACCTTC.